This T cell receptor (beta chain) was identified in a study of blood T cell repertoires in COVID-19. Only in-frame clones appear in the TCRdb table, and some are missing; sequencing was by immunoSEQ multiplex PCR. The table shows roughly 83,000 clones, with around 86% occurring only once. This receptor was identified in an older man with active or convalescent COVID-19. The sequencing sample was made of peripheral blood.

DNA for the CDR3: TGCGCCAGCAGCTTGGACAGGGGAAGAACTGAAGCTTTCTTT. This encodes CASSLDRGRTEAFF. The chain combines TRBV5-1 with TRBJ1-1; 7 nucleotides line up with TRBD1. Germline V gives CDR1 SGHRS, CDR2 YFSETQ. This CDR3 comprises 14 residues. V gave up 0 bases and J gave up 5 bases; unmatched junction bases: 4.